The sequence of this TCR beta chain was determined in a study of patients and donors after allogeneic stem cell transplantation. The CDR3 runs to 15 residues. Unmatched junction bases numbered 12, after V lost 4 bases and J lost 6 bases. Looked up from germline, CDR1 is SGDLS and CDR2 is YYNGEE. MiXCR, applied by TCRdb to the RT-PCR reads, yields one record per CDR3 protein. The profile shows roughly 940,000 distinct CDR3 sequences, more than 15% of them singletons. This TCR derives from a human donor who was either an allogeneic HSCT recipient or a stem cell or donor lymphocyte infusion donor (not recorded which). It is not recorded whose cells these are; they may come from a transplant donor. The genes are TRBV9 and TRBJ1-2; 7 bases agree with TRBD1. The specimen sequenced was blood, either unsorted or a sorted T cell fraction (not recorded which). The CDR3 sequence: CASSQRDRDDDGYTF. The CDR3 DNA is TGTGCCAGCAGCCAACGAGACAGGGATGATGATGGCTACACCTTC.